This T cell receptor (beta chain) was recorded in a study of spatial heterogeneity in lung cancer. The CDR3 has 14 residues. Germline V gene sequence: CDR1 SGHDN, CDR2 FVKESK. J was trimmed by 2 bases and V by 4 bases; bases with no gene match: 3. One entry per CDR3 protein, called by TCRdb with MiXCR from the 5' RACE reads. The data contain about 92,000 distinct CDR3 sequences, approximately 12% of them singletons. This clonotype turned up a few times. The time point denotes: sample taken at primary tumor resection. In each case, whole RNA from tumor, nontumor lung or frozen PBMC was sequenced unsorted.

The clonotype comes from a male donor with early-stage non-small cell lung cancer. This specimen was PBMCs, taken at surgery. The V gene is TRBV14, the J gene TRBJ2-5, with 8 bases matching TRBD2. The CDR3 region is CASSRGLVQETQYF. CDR3 DNA sequence: TGTGCCAGCAGCCGGGGACTAGTACAAGAGACCCAGTACTTC.